These 19 T cell receptor beta chains were all obtained from the same sample, sequenced in a study of T-cell reconstitution after alpha-beta-depleted transplantation in children. Using unique molecular identifiers, the investigators prepared the TCRbeta library. TCRdb processed the PCR reads anew with MiXCR; each CDR3 protein has one entry. The profile shows 600,000 to 700,000 distinct CDR3 sequences, around 16% of them singletons. Sequencing used PBMCs from the stem cell graft donor, obtained from the stem cell graft. The receptors shown here come from a human donor who donated a stem cell graft to a child with acute myeloid leukemia.

The CDR3, as DNA: TGCGCCAGCAGCCAAGTGCTGGACCCTACGCAGTATTTT. Protein sequence: CASSQVLDPTQYF. The chain links TRBV4-3 to TRBJ2-3; unclear D gene. Germline V gene sequence: CDR1 LGHNA, CDR2 YSLEER. The CDR3 runs to 13 residues. The ends were cut back, 1 base at V and 8 bases at J, with 10 bases in the middle.

This clonotype has just a few counts. The V call is TRBV9, the J call TRBJ2-1; TRBD2 agrees at 12 bases. This CDR3 spans 15 amino acids. The germline V gene encodes CDR1 SGDLS and CDR2 YYNGEE. V lost 2 bases to trimming and J lost 10 bases; unmatched junction nucleotides: 7. CDR3 loop: CASSVPSGGAGEQFF. The CDR3 DNA reads as TGTGCCAGCAGCGTGCCTAGCGGGGGGGCAGGGGAGCAGTTCTTC.

This clonotype has ten or more counts. The J gene is TRBJ2-5, the V gene TRBV20-1; 8 nucleotides align to TRBD1. Germline CDR1 reads DFQATT; CDR2 reads SNEGSKA (reference sequence). The V and J ends lost 5 bases and 2 bases, in that order; junction bases with no gene match: 4. The CDR3 is 13 residues long. CDR3 residues: CSAGQGPQETQYF. CDR3 DNA sequence: TGCAGTGCTGGACAGGGCCCACAAGAGACCCAGTACTTC.

This chain uses TRBV28 with TRBJ2-7; D call uncertain. CDR1 and CDR2 from the germline V gene are MDHEN and SYDVKM. The ends were cut back, 5 bases at V and 3 bases at J, with 8 bases in the middle. The CDR3 extends over 12 amino acids. CDR3 nucleotide sequence: TGTGCCAGCAGTGTCCACAGCTACGAGCAGTACGTC. The encoded protein is CASSVHSYEQYV.

This clonotype was found a few times. This rearrangement joins TRBV20-1 to TRBJ1-1; no definite D call. Germline V gene lookup returns CDR1 DFQATT and CDR2 SNEGSKA (reference sequence). V lost 0 bases, J lost 3 bases, and 8 bases lay in between. The length of the CDR3 is 13 residues. CDR3 bases: TGCAGTGCTAGAGAGGACGTGGACACTGAAGCTTTCTTT. It translates to CSAREDVDTEAFF.

The gene calls are TRBV27 and TRBJ2-2, with D unresolved. With 5 bases removed from V and 7 bases from J, the gap between germline ends came to 17 bases. Germline-derived CDR1 and CDR2 are MNHEY and SMNVEV (reference sequence). This CDR3 contains 15 residues. CDR3 DNA: TGTGCCAGCAGTCCCCTCCCGCTGGGTGGCGGGGAGCTGTTTTTT. Amino acids: CASSPLPLGGGELFF.

Comment on this clonotype: This may come from a read error, since a much larger clone is one base off. V is TRBV6-5 and J is TRBJ1-2; 7 bases are a match to TRBD1. The germline V gene has CDR1 MNHEY and CDR2 SVGAGI. The CDR3 spans 14 residues. Losses at the gene ends were 2 bases for V and 4 bases for J; bases not matched to a gene: 4. The CDR3 sequence is CASSYAGQSYGYTF. The CDR3 DNA sequence: TGTGCCAGCAGTTACGCGGGACAGAGCTATGGCTACACCTTC.

Details on this clonotype: One base away lies a much larger clone, so this may be a sequencing read error. The rearrangement links TRBV12-3 or TRBV12-4 to TRBJ2-5; D is possibly TRBD2 (5 bases). The length of the CDR3 is 13 residues. As DNA, the CDR3 is TGTGCCAGCAGTTCAACCCTTTGGGAGACCCGGTACTTC. Encoded protein: CASSSTLWETRYF.

This clonotype appeared a few times. The V and J genes are TRBV12-2 and TRBJ1-3; the D call TRBD1 from the table was never checked on the DNA. TRBV12-2 represents a pseudogene. This CDR3 spans 17 amino acids. CDR3 amino acids: CASRFLYDRGPGNTIYF. The CDR3 DNA reads TGTGCAAGTCGCTTCCTTTACGATAGGGGGCCTGGAAACACCATATATTTT.

The V and J genes are TRBV12-3 or TRBV12-4 and TRBJ1-4; D is uncertain. Trimming left V 7 bases short and J 8 bases short, with 20 bases between. CDR3 length: 15 amino acids. CDR3 sequence reads: CASTTSTFAKEKLFF. In DNA form, the CDR3 reads TGTGCCAGCACCACCTCGACGTTCGCGAAGGAAAAACTGTTTTTT.

The chain couples TRBV27 to TRBJ1-1, with a possible D match to TRBD1 (5 bases). The length of the CDR3 is 14 residues. Germline-derived CDR1 and CDR2 are MNHEY and SMNVEV (reference sequence). V was pared by 2 bases and J by 4 bases, with 11 bases between. CDR3 bases: TGTGCCAGCAGTTTAAGGGGCGCGACCACTGAAGCTTTCTTT. Its translation: CASSLRGATTEAFF.

This clonotype was detected many times. The V gene is TRBV20-1, the J gene TRBJ2-7, with D maybe TRBD1 (6 bases). The CDR3 totals 14 residues. Per germline, CDR1 DFQATT and CDR2 SNEGSKA (reference sequence). V was trimmed by 5 bases and J by 3 bases, leaving 17 bases between them. The CDR3: CSARLRGSLYEQYF. The CDR3 DNA reads TGCAGTGCTCGCCTCAGGGGTTCCCTCTACGAGCAGTACTTC.

This clonotype was recorded many times. The gene calls are TRBV10-2 and TRBJ2-7, with 9 bases fitting TRBD1. CDR3 length: 13 amino acids. The germline gives CDR1 WSHSY, CDR2 SAAADI. V shed 6 bases and J 3 bases; nucleotides not matched to a gene: 3. The CDR3 sequence: CASRQGASYEQYV. The DNA for the CDR3 is TGCGCCAGCAGACAGGGGGCCAGCTACGAGCAGTACGTC.

This clonotype was counted at least ten times. The V call is TRBV20-1, the J call TRBJ1-2; 7 bases map to TRBD1. The CDR3 extends over 14 amino acids. The V gene end was trimmed by 5 bases and the J gene end by 4 bases; junction bases not matched to a gene: 10. CDR1 DFQATT and CDR2 SNEGSKA come from the germline V gene (reference sequence). In nucleotides, the CDR3 is TGCAGTGCTGACCTAGGGGCAGGGGGCTATGGCTACACCTTC. Translation: CSADLGAGGYGYTF.

In regard to this clonotype: One base away lies a much larger clone, so this may be a sequencing read error. The chain combines TRBV20-1 with TRBJ2-3; D is unclear. V shed 5 bases and J shed 2 bases, with 11 bases lying between them. This CDR3 comprises 13 residues. The germline V gene encodes CDR1 DFQATT and CDR2 SNEGSKA (reference sequence). CDR3 sequence (DNA): TGCAGTGCTCTGCTAACGTTCACAGATACGCAGTATTTT. This codes for CSALLTFTDTQYF.

V gene TRBV28 combines with J gene TRBJ2-7, with 8 bases matching TRBD1. CDR1 is MDHEN and CDR2 is SYDVKM in the germline V gene. The CDR3 consists of 15 residues. V was pared by 6 bases and J by 2 bases, with 9 bases of the junction left unmatched. The CDR3 here is CASSQRTGSPYEQYV. CDR3 nucleotide sequence: TGTGCCAGCAGCCAACGGACAGGGTCTCCCTACGAGCAGTACGTC.

This clonotype was seen a handful of times. The V call is TRBV7-9, the J call TRBJ2-1; the D gene is possibly TRBD2 (6 bases). The CDR3 is 14 residues long. Trimming left V 5 bases short and J 6 bases short, with 14 bases between. The V gene's germline CDR1 is SEHNR and CDR2 FQNEAQ (reference sequence). For the CDR3, the DNA is TGTGCCAGCAGCCCAATGCGGGGTAGCAATGAGCAGTTCTTC. Translating it yields CASSPMRGSNEQFF.

The V and J genes are TRBV10-3 and TRBJ1-1; D possibly corresponds to TRBD1 (6 bases). Germline loops: CDR1 ENHRY, CDR2 SYGVKD. The CDR3 is 15 residues long. The germline V and J ends were trimmed by 8 bases and 3 bases, with 19 bases remaining between them. As DNA, the CDR3 is TGTGCCATCGAGGACCCCTGGGGGGCGGACACTGAAGCTTTCTTT. This gives the protein CAIEDPWGADTEAFF.

J is TRBJ1-5 and V is TRBV20-1, with a possible D match to TRBD1 (5 bases). V gave up 5 bases and J gave up 5 bases, with 16 bases separating them. The CDR3 sequence is 14 residues long. Per the germline V gene, CDR1 is DFQATT and CDR2 is SNEGSKA (reference sequence). CDR3 sequence: CSASGETWDQPQHF. In DNA, the CDR3 is TGCAGTGCTTCGGGGGAGACATGGGATCAGCCCCAGCATTTT.